The 29 T cell receptor beta chains presented below share a single source sample, sequenced in a study of shared clonotypes between healthy human individuals. This table comes from immunoSEQ multiplex PCR, and its TCRdb copy is limited to in-frame clones, with some not included. The sample records about 960,000 clones, around 80% being singletons. The specimen sequenced was memory CD4+ T cells sorted from blood. The subset is: CD45RA-negative fraction. These receptor sequences come from a man aged 18 to 30 in good health.

The rearrangement links TRBV7-2 to TRBJ2-3; 9 positions match TRBD2. The germline CDR1 and CDR2 sequences are SGHTA and FQGNSA. With V trimmed by 5 bases and J by 2 bases, 14 bases remained unmatched. This CDR3 has 18 residues. In DNA form, the CDR3 reads TGTGCCAGCAGCGGGCCCCGAGAGCTAGCGGGGCTCACAGATACGCAGTATTTT. This encodes CASSGPRELAGLTDTQYF.

Points on this clone: This sample also contains other DNA sequences that code for the same CDR3. The genes are TRBV5-6 and TRBJ2-7, with TRBD1 matching 8 bases. In germline, CDR1 is SGHDT, CDR2 YYEEEE. The V gene end was trimmed by 2 bases and the J gene end by 5 bases; junction bases not matched to a gene: 3. The CDR3 covers 13 residues. This chain's CDR3 is CASSFDRGHEQYF. The CDR3 coding sequence is TGTGCCAGCAGCTTCGACAGGGGACACGAGCAGTACTTC.

As regards this clone: Given the absence of the conserved phenylalanine or tryptophan at the CDR3 end, a read error is likely. Because the CDR3's place on the DNA is in doubt, the DNA is left out and the CDR3 is given as listed by TCRdb. J is TRBJ2-7 and V is TRBV19; the table calls TRBD2, which could not be checked here. Germline V gene data show CDR1 as LNHDA and CDR2 as SQIVND (reference sequence). The CDR3 adds up to 10 amino acids, both ends counted. CDR3 residues: CASNYQKSGS.

This chain links TRBV5-1 with TRBJ2-3; possible D gene TRBD2, 6 bases. With 4 bases removed from V and 0 bases from J, the gap between germline ends came to 12 bases. The germline V gene encodes CDR1 SGHRS and CDR2 YFSETQ. This CDR3 contains 15 residues. CDR3 DNA: TGCGCCAGCAGCGCGGGGACCGGAAGCACAGATACGCAGTATTTT. Translation: CASSAGTGSTDTQYF.

V and J are TRBV5-1 and TRBJ2-2; possible D gene TRBD2, 5 bases. CDR3 length: 14 amino acids. Germline loops: CDR1 SGHRS, CDR2 YFSETQ. Trimming removed 3 bases from V and 0 bases from J, with 6 bases in between. The CDR3 reads CASSSLANTGELFF. Here the CDR3 DNA reads TGCGCCAGCAGCTCACTAGCGAACACCGGGGAGCTGTTTTTT.

V gene TRBV14 combines with J gene TRBJ2-7; D is unclear. This CDR3 contains 15 residues. V was shortened by 1 base and J by 3 bases, with 13 bases between the two germline ends. Germline V gene sequence: CDR1 SGHDN, CDR2 FVKESK. The CDR3 spells CASSQVLGNHYEQYF. The CDR3 DNA is TGTGCCAGCAGCCAAGTTCTAGGGAATCACTACGAGCAGTACTTC.

The chain has TRBV14 and TRBJ1-3; D is perhaps TRBD1 (6 bases). The CDR3 contains 15 residues. The V end was cut by 4 bases, the J end by 2 bases, with 12 bases between. CDR1 is SGHDN, CDR2 FVKESK, per germline. The CDR3 protein is CASSRTTGTGNTIYF. The CDR3 nucleotides are TGTGCCAGCAGCCGGACGACAGGAACTGGAAACACCATATATTTT.

The chain uses TRBV14 and TRBJ1-1; tentatively, D is TRBD1 (5 bases). The CDR3 has 15 amino acids. V gave up 0 bases and J gave up 8 bases, with 16 bases separating them. Germline assignment: CDR1 SGHDN and CDR2 FVKESK. This CDR3 is CASSQDAPRGREAFF. CDR3 nucleotides: TGTGCCAGCAGCCAAGATGCACCTCGGGGGAGGGAAGCTTTCTTT.

The chain links TRBV5-6 to TRBJ2-5; maybe TRBD1 (6 bases). V shed 0 bases and J shed 2 bases, with 11 bases lying between them. The CDR3 consists of 15 residues. From germline, CDR1 is SGHDT and CDR2 YYEEEE. CDR3 sequence: CASSLGTGQQETQYF. The CDR3 DNA reads as TGTGCCAGCAGCTTGGGTACAGGACAGCAAGAGACCCAGTACTTC.

CDR3 sequence: CASSPHGWNEQFF. CDR3 DNA sequence: TGTGCCAGCAGCCCCCACGGGTGGAATGAGCAGTTCTTC. This chain connects TRBV7-9 to TRBJ2-1; D ambiguous. This CDR3 contains 13 residues. The V gene lost 5 bases and the J gene lost 7 bases, with 12 bases spanning the gap. From germline, CDR1 is SEHNR and CDR2 FQNEAQ (reference sequence).

The genes are TRBV27 and TRBJ1-5; D not certain. V lost 0 bases and J lost 3, with 6 bases in between. The CDR3 has 14 amino acids. CDR1 and CDR2 from the germline V gene are MNHEY and SMNVEV (reference sequence). CDR3 nucleotide sequence: TGTGCCAGCAGTTTATCGGTGTTCAATCAGCCCCAGCATTTT. Encoded protein: CASSLSVFNQPQHF.

Note on this clone: At the DNA level, this CDR3 is encoded by other sequences in the same sample as well. This chain joins TRBV5-1 and TRBJ1-1; 9 bases match TRBD1. Germline lookup yields CDR1 SGHRS and CDR2 YFSETQ. This CDR3 comprises 15 residues. Germline trimming cut 0 bases from V and 5 bases from J; bases unmatched to any gene: 5. This CDR3 is CASSLAGQGRTEAFF. The CDR3 DNA follows: TGCGCCAGCAGCTTGGCCGGACAGGGGAGGACTGAAGCTTTCTTT.

This clone is a singleton in its sample. The chain couples TRBV29-1 to TRBJ2-1; 10 nucleotides match TRBD1. The V gene's germline CDR1 is SQVTM and CDR2 ANQGSEA. The CDR3 extends over 12 amino acids. V shed 6 bases and J 7 bases; nucleotides not matched to a gene: 3. In DNA, the CDR3 is TGCAGCGTCGACAGGGGGCGAAATGAGCAGTTCTTC. Its translation: CSVDRGRNEQFF.

With respect to this clone: The sample holds other DNA sequences that translate to the same CDR3. The chain combines TRBV6-1 with TRBJ1-1; no clear D. The germline CDR1 and CDR2 sequences are MNHNS and SASEGT. The CDR3 contains 12 residues. V lost 5 bases to trimming and J lost 2 bases, with 6 bases between them. CDR3 amino acids: CASSPGNTEAFF. DNA of the CDR3: TGTGCCAGCAGTCCGGGAAACACTGAAGCTTTCTTT.

The gene calls are TRBV9 and TRBJ2-5; D gene unclear. V was pared by 0 bases and J by 4 bases, with 7 bases between. There are 13 residues in the CDR3. Germline V lookup: CDR1 SGDLS, CDR2 YYNGEE. CDR3 coding DNA: TGTGCCAGCAGCGTAGGTAACGGAGAGACCCAGTACTTC. Protein product: CASSVGNGETQYF.

This clone was counted between two and nine times. The J gene is TRBJ1-2, the V gene TRBV2; D unresolved. V was trimmed by 6 bases and J by 5 bases, leaving 13 bases between them. The CDR3 runs to 13 residues. Germline V gene sequence: CDR1 SNHLY, CDR2 FYNNEI. The CDR3 sequence is CASRPEGGYGYTF. DNA for the CDR3: TGTGCCAGCAGGCCTGAAGGCGGATATGGCTACACCTTC.

The gene calls are TRBV7-2 and TRBJ1-2; D might be TRBD1 (5 bases). V was pared by 2 bases and J by 0 bases, with 7 bases between. This CDR3 region has 14 residues. Germline CDR1 is SGHTA and CDR2 is FQGNSA. The CDR3, as DNA: TGTGCCAGCAGCTTACTGGGGGCTAACTATGGCTACACCTTC. Protein sequence: CASSLLGANYGYTF.

This rearrangement joins TRBV30 to TRBJ1-2; D remains unclear. CDR1 GTSNPN and CDR2 SVGIG come from the germline V gene (reference sequence). The length of the CDR3 is 13 residues. Trimming shortened V by 0 bases and J by 7 bases, and 12 bases separated the two germline ends. CDR3 residues: CAWSVQWGTGYTF. The CDR3 nucleotides are TGTGCCTGGAGTGTACAATGGGGAACTGGCTACACCTTC.

The V call is TRBV5-6, the J call TRBJ1-1; D is unresolved. CDR3 length equals 14 residues. Trimming cost V 1 base and J 1 base, with 8 bases left between them. The germline gives CDR1 SGHDT, CDR2 YYEEEE. CDR3 DNA: TGTGCCAGCAGCTTGCCGCCACCGAACACTGAAGCTTTCTTT. As protein: CASSLPPPNTEAFF. The entire variable domain, with the rest obtained from reference TRBV5-6 and TRBJ1-1, is as follows: DAGVTQSPTHLIKTRGQQVTLRCSPKSGHDTVSWYQQALGQGPQFIFQYYEEEERQRGNFPDRFSGHQFPNYSSELNVNALLLGDSALYLCASSLPPPNTEAFFGQGTRLTVV.

On this clone itself: The same CDR3 arises from other DNA sequences in this sample as well. CDR3 protein: CASSPRDQYEQYF. The CDR3 DNA reads as TGTGCCAGCTCACCCCGGGACCAGTACGAGCAGTACTTC. The chain couples TRBV18 to TRBJ2-7; D may correspond to TRBD1 or TRBD2 (5 bases each). The V and J ends lost 3 bases and 4 bases respectively, with 10 bases between them. CDR1 KGHSH and CDR2 LQKENI come from the germline V gene. The CDR3 runs 13 residues.

The chain recombines TRBV7-3 with TRBJ2-1, with TRBD2 matching 8 bases. The CDR3 runs 16 residues. From germline, CDR1 is SGHTA and CDR2 FQGTGA. Trimming cost V 1 base and J 2 bases; bases outside gene matches: 4. CDR3 in DNA: TGTGCCAGCAGCTTAAGGAGCGGGGGAACCTACAATGAGCAGTTCTTC. The encoded protein is CASSLRSGGTYNEQFF.

The gene calls are TRBV6-1 and TRBJ1-6, with a weak D call TRBD1 (5 bases). The germline gives CDR1 MNHNS, CDR2 SASEGT. The germline V and J ends were trimmed by 5 bases and 8 bases, with 13 bases remaining between them. The CDR3 contains 14 residues. As DNA, the CDR3 is TGTGCCAGCAGTTTGGGGCCTGGTGATTCACCCCTCCACTTT. This translates into CASSLGPGDSPLHF.

The J gene is TRBJ2-7, the V gene TRBV14; maybe TRBD1 (5 bases). CDR3 length: 13 residues. V lost 0 bases and J 3 bases, leaving 6 bases between the germline ends. Germline-derived CDR1 and CDR2 are SGHDN and FVKESK. CDR3 bases: TGTGCCAGCAGCCAAGATCAGGGCTACGAGCAGTACTTC. It yields the protein CASSQDQGYEQYF.

This chain links TRBV6-5 with TRBJ2-7; the match to TRBD2 covers 10 bases. V shed 4 bases, J shed 4 bases, and the junction held 10 bases outside the gene matches. CDR3 length equals 16 residues. CDR1 is MNHEY, CDR2 SVGAGI, per germline. CDR3 loop: CASSSKAGGFWYEQYF. The CDR3 DNA sequence: TGTGCCAGCAGTTCCAAAGCGGGGGGGTTCTGGTACGAGCAGTACTTC.

In this sample, this clone turned up once. The V and J genes are TRBV18 and TRBJ2-3; D may be TRBD1 (6 bases). Trimming left V 6 bases short and J 2 bases short, with 15 bases between. The CDR3 has 15 amino acids. CDR1 is KGHSH and CDR2 is LQKENI in the germline V gene. For the CDR3, the DNA is TGTGCCAGCTCCATGATGCAGGGGCTCACAGATACGCAGTATTTT. Its protein product is CASSMMQGLTDTQYF.

This clone was seen only a few times. V gene TRBV30 combines with J gene TRBJ2-5, with TRBD1 matching 10 bases. The CDR3 has 15 amino acids. The germline CDR1 and CDR2 sequences are GTSNPN and SVGIG (reference sequence). J lost 1 base, V lost 2 bases, and 4 bases had no gene match. The CDR3 DNA sequence: TGTGCCTGGAGTAGTGGGACAGGGGTCCAAGAGACCCAGTACTTC. Its protein product is CAWSSGTGVQETQYF.

This rearrangement joins TRBV18 to TRBJ2-7; TRBD1 aligns across 8 bases. After removal of 5 bases from V and 5 bases from J, the junction contained 5 bases not matched to a gene. The germline V gene has CDR1 KGHSH and CDR2 LQKENI. The CDR3 is made up of 13 amino acids. This chain's CDR3 is CASSSQGAHEQYF. The CDR3 coding sequence is TGTGCCAGCTCATCTCAGGGGGCCCACGAGCAGTACTTC.

The chain joins TRBV15 to TRBJ2-7; 9 bases agree with TRBD1. The V gene's germline CDR1 is LNHNV and CDR2 YYDKDF (reference sequence). Trimming took 1 base from V and 2 from J; bases not matched to a gene: 3. The CDR3 has 15 residues. In DNA, the CDR3 is TGTGCCACCAGCAGAGGGGACAGGGATCCCTACGAGCAGTACTTC. Protein: CATSRGDRDPYEQYF.

J is TRBJ2-7 and V is TRBV6-1; the match to TRBD2 covers 8 bases. The trim removed 4 bases at V and 2 bases at J, leaving 10 bases unmatched. The CDR3 length is 16 residues. Germline V gene lookup returns CDR1 MNHNS and CDR2 SASEGT. The CDR3 spells CASSVDSGAPTYEQYF. The CDR3 DNA is TGTGCCAGCAGTGTTGATAGCGGGGCCCCCACCTACGAGCAGTACTTC.